Many counts were recorded for the clone carrying this TCR beta chain. The antigen is not known. TCRdb analysed the RACE reads with MiXCR anew, one entry per CDR3 protein. The data show about 250,000 distinct CDR3 sequences, approximately 7.5% seen once. This record comes from a study of human T cells and chemical hapten exposure. Notes on the study in general: While controls formed fewer of them, expanded TCRs formed significantly more large CDR3 similarity clusters. The donor cohort had alopecia, so its immune response may not match that of healthy people. No change in TCRs above 1 in 1000 frequency was produced by DPC sensitization.

Time point noted: pre-sensitization, week 0. Treatment reported: therapeutic diphenylcyclopropenone sensitization with weekly scalp DPC. Alopecia patients, 18 to 70 years old and DPC-suitable, served as donors. This CDR3 has 13 amino acids. Trimming stripped 5 bases from V and 1 base from J, with 8 bases between. Germline CDR1 and CDR2: SGHTA and FQGNSA. Here the sequenced sample was whole blood, taken in connection with sensitization to the hapten diphenylcyclopropenone (DPC). This receptor was taken from a man younger than 35 with alopecia areata. Some clones in this sample may be carry-over from other donors' samples. The chain has TRBV7-2 and TRBJ1-1; possible D gene TRBD1, 5 bases. CDR3 DNA: TGTGCCAGCAGCCGTGACAGGAACACTGAAGCTTTCTTT. Translation gives CASSRDRNTEAFF.